These 27 T cell receptor beta chains came from one sample sequenced in a study of shared clonotypes between healthy human individuals. TCRdb's table, derived via immunoSEQ multiplex PCR, lists solely in-frame clones and lacks some. This sample has hundreds of thousands of clones, with roughly 79% found just once. Sequencing input: PBMCs. These receptors all come from a woman between 40 and 55 years old in good health. Some clones in this sample may be carry-over from other donors' samples.

V is TRBV6-5 and J is TRBJ2-5, with D possibly being TRBD1 (5 bases). The last part of the DNA fits TRBJ2-7 better; the J call may be wrong. This CDR3 contains 13 residues. CDR1 is MNHEY and CDR2 is SVGAGI in the germline V gene. The CDR3 is CASFSRDSYEQYF. The CDR3 region has the DNA TGTGCCAGCTTCAGCAGGGACTCCTACGAGCAGTACTTC.

This chain links TRBV4-2 with TRBJ1-2; TRBD1 aligns across 8 bases. The V and J ends lost 1 base and 10 bases, in that order; junction bases with no gene match: 8. The CDR3 contains 14 residues. The germline V gene encodes CDR1 LGHNA and CDR2 YNFKEQ. The CDR3 DNA follows: TGTGCCAGCAGCCAAGGTGGGGACAGGTTGACCTACACCTTC. It yields the protein CASSQGGDRLTYTF.

J is TRBJ1-1 and V is TRBV5-6; D may be TRBD1 (5 bases). V was trimmed by 3 bases and J by 8 bases, leaving 11 bases between them. Germline V gene sequence: CDR1 SGHDT, CDR2 YYEEEE. CDR3 length: 12 amino acids. CDR3 amino acids: CASSWGGREAFF. CDR3 in DNA: TGTGCCAGCAGCTGGGGGGGACGAGAAGCTTTCTTT.

V is TRBV18 and J is TRBJ2-5; maybe TRBD2 (7 bases). Germline V CDR1 and CDR2: KGHSH, LQKENI. V was trimmed by 6 bases and J by 4 bases, leaving 21 bases between them. The CDR3 sequence is 16 residues long. CDR3 amino acids: CASSALYGGRVETQYF. CDR3 nucleotide sequence: TGTGCCAGCTCCGCGTTGTACGGGGGGCGCGTAGAGACCCAGTACTTC.

V and J are TRBV2 and TRBJ1-4, with D uncertain. The CDR3 length is 15 residues. V lost 4 bases to trimming and J lost 4 bases, with 13 bases between them. The germline CDR1 and CDR2 sequences are SNHLY and FYNNEI. CDR3 sequence: CASSGDRGLNEKLFF. CDR3 DNA: TGTGCCAGCAGTGGGGATCGGGGTCTTAATGAAAAACTGTTTTTT.

The CDR3 DNA follows: TGTGCCAGCAGCCGACAGGGTTCAGAGACCCAGTACTTC. Protein product: CASSRQGSETQYF. This rearrangement joins TRBV5-4 to TRBJ2-5; 7 bases map to TRBD1. Per germline, CDR1 SGHNT and CDR2 YYREEE (reference sequence). There are 13 residues in the CDR3. The ends lost 4 bases at V and 4 bases at J; junction bases unmatched: 4.

Comment on this clone: With a far larger clone one base away, a read error is the likely cause. The rearrangement uses TRBV7-3 and TRBJ2-7; D gene ambiguous. CDR1 and CDR2 (germline): SGHTA, FQGTGA. The CDR3 runs 17 residues. CDR3 region: CASSLEVGLHVPYKQYF. The CDR3 nucleotides are TGTGCCAGCAGCTTAGAGGTCGGTCTTCATGTCCCCTACAAGCAGTACTTC.

The J gene is TRBJ1-5, the V gene TRBV10-3, with a weak D call TRBD1 (6 bases). V dropped 2 bases and J dropped 0 bases, with 20 bases sitting between them. This CDR3 has 19 amino acids. The germline CDR1 and CDR2 sequences are ENHRY and SYGVKD. CDR3 in DNA: TGTGCCATCAGTGAGAGGGGACCCGTTGGGACACCTAGCAATCAGCCCCAGCATTTT. Translated: CAISERGPVGTPSNQPQHF.

The gene calls are TRBV12-2 and TRBJ2-7; the table assigns TRBD2, which was not confirmed against the DNA. TRBV12-2 is reported as a pseudogene. The CDR3 contains 17 residues. CDR3 region: CASRIRPGLRTSYEQYF. As DNA, the CDR3 is TGTGCAAGTCGCATACGACCGGGGTTAAGAACTTCCTACGAGCAGTACTTC.

The chain joins TRBV7-9 to TRBJ2-7; no clear D. The CDR3 is 15 residues long. Deletions cut 2 bases from V and 6 bases from J, with 17 bases between. Germline V CDR1 and CDR2: SEHNR, FQNEAQ (reference sequence). The CDR3 region is CASSLFSGSLGEQYF. The CDR3 region has the DNA TGTGCCAGCAGCTTATTTTCTGGTAGCTTAGGCGAGCAGTACTTC.

CDR3 loop: CASSVGPGGLDQPQHF. The CDR3 coding sequence is TGTGCCAGCAGCGTAGGTCCAGGGGGGTTGGATCAGCCCCAGCATTTT. This rearrangement joins TRBV9 to TRBJ1-5; the match to TRBD1 covers 7 bases. Germline V lookup: CDR1 SGDLS, CDR2 YYNGEE. The CDR3 totals 16 residues. Losses at the gene ends were 0 bases for V and 5 bases for J; bases not matched to a gene: 8.

This sequence joins TRBV6-5 and TRBJ2-1, with a tentative D call TRBD2 (6 bases). With 7 bases removed from V and 6 bases from J, the gap between germline ends came to 19 bases. The germline V gene has CDR1 MNHEY and CDR2 SVGAGI. This CDR3 spans 15 amino acids. This CDR3 reads CASKYLLGSFNEQFF. CDR3 nucleotide sequence: TGTGCCAGCAAATACCTTCTCGGGAGTTTCAATGAGCAGTTCTTC.

This clone has more than one count but fewer than ten. Other DNA sequences of this sample code for an identical CDR3. V gene TRBV7-2 combines with J gene TRBJ2-1; 7 bases agree with TRBD2. Germline V gene sequence: CDR1 SGHTA, CDR2 FQGNSA. With V trimmed by 5 bases and J by 3 bases, 7 bases remained unmatched. The CDR3 loop spans 15 amino acids. Here the CDR3 DNA reads TGTGCCAGCAGCAGGGAGGGAGTTAGCTACAATGAGCAGTTCTTC. Protein sequence: CASSREGVSYNEQFF.

The chain couples TRBV5-1 to TRBJ1-1; 7 bases are shared with TRBD1. In germline, CDR1 is SGHRS, CDR2 YFSETQ. V was clipped by 0 bases and J by 5 bases; unmatched bases: 4. The CDR3 is 14 amino acids. The CDR3 nucleotides are TGCGCCAGCAGCTTGGGAGGGGGCGTTACTGAAGCTTTCTTT. Amino acid sequence: CASSLGGGVTEAFF.

The table lists this clone with a few counts. This may come from a read error, since a much larger clone is one base off. The chain is built from TRBV20-1 and TRBJ1-5; D gene unclear. The CDR3 is 11 residues long. The germline V gene has CDR1 DFQATT and CDR2 SNEGSKA (reference sequence). CDR3 region: CSAKSNKPQHF. The CDR3, as DNA: TGCAGTGCTAAGAGCAATAAGCCCCAGCATTTT.

As concerns this clone: This same CDR3 is encoded by further DNA sequences in the sample. The V call is TRBV11-2, the J call TRBJ2-1; no firm D call. Germline V lookup: CDR1 SGHAT, CDR2 FQNNGV. V lost 5 bases and J lost 6, with 8 bases in between. The CDR3 covers 12 residues. This CDR3 reads CASSLRFNEQFF. For the CDR3, the DNA is TGTGCCAGCAGCCTTCGCTTCAATGAGCAGTTCTTC.

This rearrangement joins TRBV28 to TRBJ2-7; TRBD1 agrees at 7 bases. The CDR3 sequence is 15 residues long. Unmatched junction bases numbered 5, after V lost 0 bases and J lost 3 bases. Per germline, CDR1 MDHEN and CDR2 SYDVKM. Here the CDR3 reads CASSLWVTGHYEQYF. The CDR3 DNA reads TGTGCCAGCAGTTTATGGGTGACAGGGCACTACGAGCAGTACTTC. The complete variable domain, with remaining parts taken from reference TRBV28 and TRBJ2-7, reads DVKVTQSSRYLVKRTGEKVFLECVQDMDHENMFWYRQDPGLGLRLIYFSYDVKMKEKGDIPEGYSVSREKKERFSLILESASTNQTSMYLCASSLWVTGHYEQYFGPGTRLTVT.

The chain carries TRBV28 and TRBJ1-3; no firm D call. There are 14 residues in the CDR3. The ends were cut back, 7 bases at V and 2 bases at J, with 12 bases in the middle. The germline CDR1 and CDR2 sequences are MDHEN and SYDVKM. The CDR3: CASTSQVAGNTIYF. In DNA form, the CDR3 reads TGTGCCAGCACTTCCCAAGTGGCTGGAAACACCATATATTTT.

The chain uses TRBV2 and TRBJ2-5, with 9 bases that match TRBD2. The germline V gene encodes CDR1 SNHLY and CDR2 FYNNEI. V was clipped by 7 bases and J by 2 bases; unmatched bases: 8. The CDR3 has 15 amino acids. In nucleotides, the CDR3 is TGTGCCAGCAACGCGGGAGGGCCCGATCAAGAGACCCAGTACTTC. It specifies CASNAGGPDQETQYF.

V is TRBV30 and J is TRBJ2-1; 11 positions match TRBD2. V dropped 5 bases and J dropped 3; count of bases not matched to a gene: 9. The CDR3 contains 16 residues. Germline V gives CDR1 GTSNPN, CDR2 SVGIG (reference sequence). The DNA for the CDR3 is TGTGCCTGGGAATCCGGGACTAGCGGAGGCTACAATGAGCAGTTCTTC. Translation gives CAWESGTSGGYNEQFF.

This clone occurred a few times. V usage is TRBV6-6 and J usage is TRBJ2-7; D not certain. The CDR3 runs 14 residues. V lost 0 bases and J 2 bases, leaving 8 bases between the germline ends. Germline V CDR1 and CDR2: MNHNY, SVGAGI (reference sequence). The CDR3 DNA reads TGTGCCAGCAGTTACTCAGTAGGCCCCTACGAGCAGTACTTC. The encoded protein is CASSYSVGPYEQYF.

The V gene is TRBV28, the J gene TRBJ2-1; TRBD2 aligns across 7 bases. Germline lookup yields CDR1 MDHEN and CDR2 SYDVKM. The V segment lost 4 bases and the J segment 6 bases; nucleotides outside the gene matches: 6. The CDR3 contains 14 residues. CDR3 sequence: CASSYGGSSNEQFF. The CDR3 DNA follows: TGTGCCAGCAGTTACGGCGGGAGTAGCAATGAGCAGTTCTTC.

A note on this clone: Distinct nucleotide sequences in the sample also encode this CDR3. This chain connects TRBV7-9 to TRBJ2-2; D not resolved. Trimming removed 5 bases at V and 5 bases at J, with 6 bases between. Germline V gene sequence: CDR1 SEHNR, CDR2 FQNEAQ (reference sequence). The CDR3 spans 12 residues. The CDR3 DNA reads as TGTGCCAGCAGCAGAGATACCGGGGAGCTGTTTTTT. Amino acid sequence: CASSRDTGELFF.

The chain employs TRBV28 and TRBJ2-3, with D perhaps matching TRBD2 (5 bases). The germline V gene has CDR1 MDHEN and CDR2 SYDVKM. The CDR3 spans 15 residues. Trimming cost V 6 bases and J 2 bases, with 15 bases left between them. CDR3 sequence reads: CASSSRGRDTDTQYF. Written as DNA, the CDR3 is TGTGCCAGCAGCTCCCGTGGGAGAGACACAGATACGCAGTATTTT.

This chain links TRBV28 with TRBJ1-5; no firm D call. Trimming stripped 2 bases from V and 6 bases from J, with 5 bases between. Per the germline V gene, CDR1 is MDHEN and CDR2 is SYDVKM. CDR3 length: 12 residues. Here the CDR3 reads CASSLVAQPQHF. The CDR3 DNA sequence: TGTGCCAGCAGTTTAGTGGCTCAGCCCCAGCATTTT.

The sample holds one count of this clone. This rearrangement joins TRBV7-3 to TRBJ2-3; D is ambiguous. The germline CDR1 and CDR2 sequences are SGHTA and FQGTGA. V lost 0 bases and J 10 bases, leaving 11 bases between the germline ends. The CDR3 loop spans 13 amino acids. CDR3 residues: CASSLTLQSAQYF. CDR3 in DNA: TGTGCCAGCAGCTTAACGTTGCAGTCGGCGCAGTATTTT.

The chain employs TRBV9 and TRBJ2-3; D could derive from TRBD1 or TRBD2 (5 bases each). Germline loops: CDR1 SGDLS, CDR2 YYNGEE. V lost 2 bases, J lost 6 bases, and 16 bases lay in between. The CDR3 is 15 residues long. CDR3 nucleotide sequence: TGTGCCAGCAGCGTGGGGACGAACCCGACGGATACGCAGTATTTT. As protein: CASSVGTNPTDTQYF.